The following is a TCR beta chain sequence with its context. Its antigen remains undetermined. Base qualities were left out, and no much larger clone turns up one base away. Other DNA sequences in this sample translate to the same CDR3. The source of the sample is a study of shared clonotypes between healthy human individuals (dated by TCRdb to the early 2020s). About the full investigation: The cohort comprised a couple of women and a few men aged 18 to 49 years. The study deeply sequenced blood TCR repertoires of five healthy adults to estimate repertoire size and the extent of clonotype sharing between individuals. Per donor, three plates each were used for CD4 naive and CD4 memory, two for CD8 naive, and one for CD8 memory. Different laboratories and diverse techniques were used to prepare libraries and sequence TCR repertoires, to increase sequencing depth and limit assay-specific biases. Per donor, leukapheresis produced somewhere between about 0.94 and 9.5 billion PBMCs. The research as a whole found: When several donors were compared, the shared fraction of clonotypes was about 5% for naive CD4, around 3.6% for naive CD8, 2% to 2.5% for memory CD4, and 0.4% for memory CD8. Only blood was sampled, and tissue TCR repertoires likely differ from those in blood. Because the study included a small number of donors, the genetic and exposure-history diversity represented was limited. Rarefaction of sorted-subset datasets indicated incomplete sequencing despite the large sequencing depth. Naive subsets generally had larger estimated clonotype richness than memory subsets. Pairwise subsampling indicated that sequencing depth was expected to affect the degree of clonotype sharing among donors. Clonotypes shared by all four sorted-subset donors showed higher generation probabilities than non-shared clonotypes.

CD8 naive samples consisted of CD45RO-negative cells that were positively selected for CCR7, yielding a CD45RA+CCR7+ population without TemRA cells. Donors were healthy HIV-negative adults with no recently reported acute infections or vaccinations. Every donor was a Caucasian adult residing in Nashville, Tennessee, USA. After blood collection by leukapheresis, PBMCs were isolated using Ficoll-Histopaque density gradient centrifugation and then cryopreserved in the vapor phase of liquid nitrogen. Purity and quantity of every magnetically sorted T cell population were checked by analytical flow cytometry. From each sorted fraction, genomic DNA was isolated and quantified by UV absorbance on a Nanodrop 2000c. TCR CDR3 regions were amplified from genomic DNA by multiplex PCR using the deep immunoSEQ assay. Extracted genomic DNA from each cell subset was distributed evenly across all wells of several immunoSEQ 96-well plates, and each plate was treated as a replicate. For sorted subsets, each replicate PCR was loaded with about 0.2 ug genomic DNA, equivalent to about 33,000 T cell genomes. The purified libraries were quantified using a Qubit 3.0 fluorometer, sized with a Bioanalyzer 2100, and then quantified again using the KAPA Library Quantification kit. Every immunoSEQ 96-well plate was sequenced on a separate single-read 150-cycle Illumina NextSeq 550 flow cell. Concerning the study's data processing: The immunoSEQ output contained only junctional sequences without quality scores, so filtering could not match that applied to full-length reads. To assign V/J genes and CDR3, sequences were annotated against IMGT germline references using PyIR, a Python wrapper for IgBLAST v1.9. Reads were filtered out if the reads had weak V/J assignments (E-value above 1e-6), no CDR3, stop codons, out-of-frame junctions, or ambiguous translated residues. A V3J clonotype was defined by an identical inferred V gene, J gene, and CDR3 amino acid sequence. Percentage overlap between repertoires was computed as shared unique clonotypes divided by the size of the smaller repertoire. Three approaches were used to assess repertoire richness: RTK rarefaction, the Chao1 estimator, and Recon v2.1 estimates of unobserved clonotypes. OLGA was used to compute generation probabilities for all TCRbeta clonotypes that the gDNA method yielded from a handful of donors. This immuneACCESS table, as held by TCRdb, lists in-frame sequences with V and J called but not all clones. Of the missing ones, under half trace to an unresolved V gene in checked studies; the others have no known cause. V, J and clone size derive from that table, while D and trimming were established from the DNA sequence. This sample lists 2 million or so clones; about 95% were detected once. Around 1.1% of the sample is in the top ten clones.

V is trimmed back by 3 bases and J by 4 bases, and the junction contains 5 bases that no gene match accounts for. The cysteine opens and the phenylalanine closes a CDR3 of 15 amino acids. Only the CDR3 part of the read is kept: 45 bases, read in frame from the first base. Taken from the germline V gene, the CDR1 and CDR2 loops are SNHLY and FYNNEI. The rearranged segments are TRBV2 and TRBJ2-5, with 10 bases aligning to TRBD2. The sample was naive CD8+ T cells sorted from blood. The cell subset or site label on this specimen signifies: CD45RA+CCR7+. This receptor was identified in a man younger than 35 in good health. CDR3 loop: CASSDLAGVGETQYF. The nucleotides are TGTGCCAGCAGTGACCTAGCGGGAGTCGGAGAGACCCAGTACTTC.